These T cell receptor beta chains were read from a single sample in a study of blood T cells in healthy people across ages. TCRdb independently ran MiXCR on the 5' RACE reads; one entry per CDR3 protein. The sample has roughly 730,000 distinct CDR3 sequences, about 56% seen once. Material for sequencing was blood. These receptors were collected from a man aged 40-55 years in good health. Each CDR3 is given with its conserved first and last residue. D genes are given only for firm matches. Where a row states a size, it is once, few, many or the class of an expanded clone; other rows omit it.

clone_size d_call j_call cdr3_length v_call cdr3_nt cdr3_aa
NA NA TRBJ1-2 14 TRBV28 TGTGCCAGCAGAGTAACGGGGGGCGCTTCTGGCTACACCTTC CASRVTGGASGYTF
few TRBD2 TRBJ2-3 16 TRBV6-6 TGTGCCAGCAGTGTCTTGGCGCTAGCGGTGGGGGATACGCAGTATTTT CASSVLALAVGDTQYF
NA TRBD2 TRBJ2-3 14 TRBV6-2/TRBV6-3 TGTGCCAGCAGTCCGAGCGGGAGGAGTAGGACGCAGTATTTT CASSPSGRSRTQYF
few TRBD2 TRBJ2-7 16 TRBV3-1 TGTGCCAGCAGCCAAGGACTAGCGGGAGGCCTGAGCGAGCAGTACTTC CASSQGLAGGLSEQYF
NA NA TRBJ2-7 14 TRBV18 TGTGCCAGCTCACCATCGGCAGGGTACTACGAGCAGTACTTC CASSPSAGYYEQYF
few NA TRBJ2-7 12 TRBV12-3/TRBV12-4 TGTGCCAGCATTGGAGGGGGCAGCGAGCAGTACTTC CASIGGGSEQYF
few TRBD2 TRBJ2-7 15 TRBV5-6 TGTGCCAGCAGCCCCCCGGGACTAGAATTGTACGAGCAGTACTTC CASSPPGLELYEQYF
NA NA TRBJ2-3 15 TRBV28 TGTGCCGGCAGTGGGGACGGAGCGACCACAGATACGCAGTATTTT CAGSGDGATTDTQYF
few NA TRBJ2-7 13 TRBV7-3 TGTGCCAGCAGCTGGCAGGGCCCCTACGAGCAGTACTTC CASSWQGPYEQYF
NA TRBD1 TRBJ2-3 18 TRBV9 TGTGCCAGCAGCGGGAGCCCAGACAGGGGGCGCGACACAGATACGCAGTATTTT CASSGSPDRGRDTDTQYF
NA NA TRBJ2-1 13 TRBV12-3/TRBV12-4 TGTGCCAGCAGGCTAGATCTCTCCAGGGAGCAGTTCTTC CASRLDLSREQFF
NA TRBD2 TRBJ2-7 15 TRBV10-3 TGTGCCATCAGCGCCTCCGGGACTAGCTCCTACGAGCAGTACTTC CAISASGTSSYEQYF
NA NA TRBJ2-1 13 TRBV7-2 TGTGCCAGCAGCGTAGCGCCCCTCAATGAGCAGTTCTTC CASSVAPLNEQFF
NA NA TRBJ2-7 15 TRBV12-3/TRBV12-4 TGTGCCAGCACCCCAACTAGAGGGAGGCCCCACGAGCAGTACTTC CASTPTRGRPHEQYF
NA NA TRBJ2-7 12 TRBV28 TGTGCCAGCAGTTCAGTACGCTACGAGCAGTACTTC CASSSVRYEQYF
NA NA TRBJ2-5 13 TRBV20-1 TGCAGTGCTAGAGGATCAGGGCAAGAGACCCAGTACTTC CSARGSGQETQYF
NA NA TRBJ2-4 15 TRBV12-3/TRBV12-4 TGTGCCAGCAGCTCCATAGGAGGAGCCAAAAACATTCAGTACTTC CASSSIGGAKNIQYF
NA NA TRBJ2-1 13 TRBV20-1 TGCAGTGCTAGAGATGGGCGGCCGGATGAGCAGTTCTTC CSARDGRPDEQFF
NA TRBD1 TRBJ1-6 15 TRBV3-1 TGTGCCAGCAGCCAAGAACCACACGGACAGGGAGTTCTCCACTTT CASSQEPHGQGVLHF
NA NA TRBJ2-1 16 TRBV7-2 TGTGCCAGCAGCGCCGTAAGTAGCCGCCCCCGCAATGAGCAGTTCTTC CASSAVSSRPRNEQFF
NA TRBD1 TRBJ2-7 13 TRBV29-1 TGCAGCGTACTAGACGGACAGGCCCACGAGCAGTACTTC CSVLDGQAHEQYF
NA NA TRBJ1-6 17 TRBV21-1 TGTGCCAGCAGCAAAGTGGCCGTTAACAAATATAATTCACCCCTCCACTTT CASSKVAVNKYNSPLHF
NA NA TRBJ2-2 16 TRBV7-3 TGTGCCAGCAGCTTATGGTACGGAACGAACACCGGGGAGCTGTTTTTT CASSLWYGTNTGELFF
NA TRBD1 TRBJ2-1 15 TRBV4-3 TGCGCCAGCAGCCCATCGACAGGGGTCCACCATGAGCAGTTCTTC CASSPSTGVHHEQFF
few NA TRBJ1-2 14 TRBV12-5 TGTGCTAGTGGTGTAGAGGGGTCTAACTATGGCTACACCTTC CASGVEGSNYGYTF
NA NA TRBJ2-5 13 TRBV6-1 TGTGCCAGCCGAGTCGGGGGTCAAGAGACCCAGTACTTC CASRVGGQETQYF
NA TRBD1 TRBJ2-5 17 TRBV5-6 TGTGCCAGCAGCTCATACAGGGGGGTAGGGCTCCAAGAGACCCAGTACTTC CASSSYRGVGLQETQYF
NA NA TRBJ2-7 15 TRBV5-1 TGCGCCAGCAGCTTGGCCATCGGCAGGACCTACGAGCAGTACTTC CASSLAIGRTYEQYF
NA TRBD1 TRBJ2-7 13 TRBV29-1 TGCAGCGTTCAGGGGGCGCAGGAGGGCGAGCAGTACTTC CSVQGAQEGEQYF
NA NA TRBJ1-2 13 TRBV12-3/TRBV12-4 TGTGCCAGCACCCCTATTCTGAACTATGGCTACACCTTC CASTPILNYGYTF
NA NA TRBJ2-1 15 TRBV4-3 TGCGCCAGCAGCCAAGATAGGGGCTTTTCTAATGAGCAGTTCTTC CASSQDRGFSNEQFF
NA TRBD2 TRBJ2-5 16 TRBV20-1 TGCAGTGCTAGACCTTTGCGGGAGTGGGGACAAGAGACCCAGTACTTC CSARPLREWGQETQYF
NA NA TRBJ2-3 14 TRBV25-1 TGTGCCAGCAGGAGGGGGGGCAACACAGATACGCAGTATTTT CASRRGGNTDTQYF
NA NA TRBJ1-2 12 TRBV29-1 TGCAGCGTTTCGGAAAAGGACTATGGCTACACCTTC CSVSEKDYGYTF
NA TRBD1 TRBJ1-2 17 TRBV20-1 TGCAGTGCTAGAGGGTTTGTCCGGGACAGGGGAGACTATGGCTACACCTTC CSARGFVRDRGDYGYTF
few TRBD1 TRBJ1-2 16 TRBV6-6 TGTGCCAGCAGTTACCTAGGGACAGCTAAAAACTATGGCTACACCTTC CASSYLGTAKNYGYTF
NA TRBD1 TRBJ2-7 15 TRBV5-8 TGTGCCAGCAGCGCCCGGACAGGGGACCCCTACGAGCAGTACTTC CASSARTGDPYEQYF
NA TRBD1 TRBJ2-1 17 TRBV6-6 TGTGCCAGCAGTTACTTGACCGGGGCAGGGGGCGGAGAGACCCAGTTCTTC CASSYLTGAGGGETQFF
NA NA TRBJ1-2 15 TRBV6-2/TRBV6-3 TGTGCCAGCAGTTATCTGGGTTCTTCTAACTATGGCTACACCTTC CASSYLGSSNYGYTF
NA NA TRBJ2-7 16 TRBV20-1 TGCAGTGCTAGAGAGGTAGGAGGTCCCCACTCCTACGAGCAGTACTTC CSAREVGGPHSYEQYF